This T cell receptor (beta chain) was found in a study of T cell clonotyping in hematopoietic cell transplantation. Study conclusions and caveats: Broader posttransplant TCR repertoire diversity was predicted by graft donor and pretransplant recipient Inverse Simpson Index values. Recipient TCR diversity dropped after transplant; expanded clonotypes rose from day 30 to 180.

This table comes from immunoSEQ multiplex PCR, and its TCRdb copy is limited to in-frame clones, with some not included. The sample has about 16,000 clones, less than 80% seen once; the top ten hold 8% to 10%. Worth noting for this clone: Its antigen is unknown.

CDR3 length equals 14 residues. Trimming stripped 6 bases from V and 0 bases from J, with 11 bases between. The germline CDR1 and CDR2 sequences are MDHEN and SYDVKM. The receptor was isolated from a woman aged 55-69 years in good health. Some clones in this sample may be carry-over from other donors' samples. The sequenced sample was peripheral blood mononuclear cells. The chain couples TRBV28 to TRBJ1-1; unclear D gene. The CDR3 DNA reads TGTGCCAGCAGGCCACAACAAGTGAACACTGAAGCTTTCTTT. Protein product: CASRPQQVNTEAFF.